Included here is one T cell receptor beta chain sequence, with context. This specimen comes from a study of blood T cell repertoires in COVID-19. Study as a whole: The origin of the acute and convalescent COVID-19 samples was the United States, Italy and Spain. In each case, the material was cDNA or gDNA derived from T cells, B-cell-depleted T cells, or PBMCs.

In the original workflow: Scientists estimated how many nucleated cells there were by amplifying reference gene primers. The method was immunoSEQ multiplex PCR; TCRdb's version includes in-frame clones alone and lacks a portion of them. Clonal size and the V and J genes are those of that table, whereas D and trimming came from the DNA. Here the sample spans some 100,000 clones, approximately 90% being singletons. The TCR was taken from a man aged 55 to 69 with acute or convalescent COVID-19. Sequenced: peripheral blood.

The CDR3 sequence: CASSLRLFRTGLNYSNQPQHF. The CDR3 DNA is TGTGCCAGCAGTTTACGCTTATTCCGGACAGGGCTTAATTATAGCAATCAGCCCCAGCATTTT. The chain is built from TRBV28 and TRBJ1-5; 8 nucleotides match TRBD1. Germline trimming cut 2 bases from V and 0 bases from J; bases unmatched to any gene: 18. CDR3 length: 21 residues. Germline V gene sequence: CDR1 MDHEN, CDR2 SYDVKM.